These 5 T cell receptor beta chains originate from one sample sequenced in a study of T cell responses to AZD1222 COVID-19 vaccine. Assay: immunoSEQ multiplex PCR; the TCRdb copy retains only in-frame clones and omits some. The table has about 180,000 clones, more than 75% seen once. The sequencing used peripheral blood, collected 28 days after the second AZD1222 dose. The receptors stem from an adult who received the AZD1222 COVID-19 vaccine.

The chain recombines TRBV7-2 with TRBJ1-6; D perhaps matches TRBD1 (5 bases). Germline V lookup: CDR1 SGHTA, CDR2 FQGNSA. Trimming removed 1 base at V and 5 bases at J, with 15 bases between. The CDR3 contains 17 residues. CDR3 in DNA: TGTGCCAGCAGCTTAGAGTTAAGGGGAGGGAATAATTCACCCCTCCACTTT. As protein: CASSLELRGGNNSPLHF.

The gene calls are TRBV27 and TRBJ2-7; D is unclear. The CDR3 spans 18 residues. In germline, CDR1 is MNHEY, CDR2 SMNVEV (reference sequence). V lost 6 bases, J lost 3 bases, and 27 bases lay in between. The CDR3 region has the DNA TGTGCCAGCAGCTTCGTAAGAGGTCCCACTCCCTTCGACTACGAGCAGTACTTC. It yields the protein CASSFVRGPTPFDYEQYF.

The CDR3 is CASSTQGENSPLHF. The CDR3 DNA reads as TGTGCCAGCAGCACTCAGGGAGAGAATTCACCCCTCCACTTT. J is TRBJ1-6 and V is TRBV7-2; perhaps TRBD1 as D (5 bases). Germline V gene data show CDR1 as SGHTA and CDR2 as FQGNSA. This CDR3 has 14 residues. The V end was cut by 5 bases, the J end by 7 bases, with 12 bases between.

The V gene is TRBV4-3, the J gene TRBJ2-2; D is undetermined. Germline CDR1 reads LGHNA; CDR2 reads YSLEER. The CDR3 has 15 residues. The ends were cut back, 1 base at V and 5 bases at J, with 11 bases in the middle. CDR3 nucleotide sequence: TGCGCCAGCAGCCAAGTGGTTGATGGGACCGGGGAGCTGTTTTTT. It specifies CASSQVVDGTGELFF.

The CDR3 region is CASRGQLNYGYTF. In DNA form, the CDR3 reads TGTGCCAGCAGGGGACAGTTAAACTATGGCTACACCTTC. The genes are TRBV6-5 and TRBJ1-2, with 7 bases aligning to TRBD1. Germline CDR1 reads MNHEY; CDR2 reads SVGAGI. V lost 6 bases, J lost 2 bases, and 3 bases stayed unmatched. CDR3 length: 13 amino acids.